This TCR beta chain was recovered during a study of T cell responses to AZD1222 COVID-19 vaccine. Study-level findings and limits: Reportedly, nearly half of unique spike TCRs recognized epitopes outside B.1.351/B.1.1.7 mutations.

Per the germline V gene, CDR1 is LNHDA and CDR2 is SQIVND (reference sequence). V gave up 3 bases and J gave up 3 bases; unmatched junction bases: 5. The CDR3 spans 14 residues. Clones were read by immunoSEQ multiplex PCR, and TCRdb kept only the in-frame ones, dropping some. The sample contains about 53,000 clones, 65% to 85% of which appear only once. On this clone itself: What it recognizes is unknown.

The rearrangement links TRBV19 to TRBJ2-7; the match to TRBD1 covers 7 bases. The receptor was derived from an adult in good health. Specimen: peripheral blood, collected on day 0 of AZD1222 vaccination. The CDR3 protein is CASSIYRDSYEQYF. CDR3 in DNA: TGTGCCAGTAGTATCTACCGGGACAGCTACGAGCAGTACTTC.